These 8 T cell receptor beta chains originate from one sample sequenced in a study of cytomegalovirus exposure and HLA in healthy donors. Amplification used 60 Vbeta primers and 13 Jbeta primers. Data came from immunoSEQ multiplex PCR; TCRdb stores just in-frame clones and leaves some out. Of 100,000 to 150,000 clones in the sample, 82% were seen once. Sequences were obtained from PBMCs. These receptor sequences come from a woman aged 50 to 65 in good health and CMV-seropositive.

The chain uses TRBV2 and TRBJ2-3; TRBD2 matches at 11 bases. This CDR3 contains 15 residues. CDR1 is SNHLY, CDR2 FYNNEI, per germline. The V segment lost 6 bases and the J segment 4 bases; nucleotides outside the gene matches: 6. The CDR3 sequence: CASSPASGGSDTQYF. In DNA, the CDR3 is TGTGCCAGCAGCCCGGCTAGCGGGGGGTCAGATACGCAGTATTTT.

This clone appeared once. This sequence joins TRBV5-8 and TRBJ2-1, with D perhaps matching TRBD1 (5 bases). CDR1 SGHTS and CDR2 YDEGEE come from the germline V gene. The CDR3 runs 15 residues. Deletions cut 2 bases from V and 3 bases from J, with 12 bases between. This chain's CDR3 is CASSFPPTDYNEQFF. The CDR3 nucleotides read TGTGCCAGCAGCTTCCCTCCGACAGACTACAATGAGCAGTTCTTC.

The V call is TRBV20-1, the J call TRBJ2-3; a possible D gene is TRBD1 (5 bases). Germline CDR1 DFQATT, CDR2 SNEGSKA (reference sequence). CDR3 length: 11 amino acids. Trimming removed 6 bases from V and 2 bases from J, with 6 bases in between. The CDR3 here is CSARATDTQYF. The CDR3 DNA reads as TGCAGTGCCAGGGCCACAGATACGCAGTATTTT.

The chain recombines TRBV5-1 with TRBJ1-3, with D unresolved. CDR3 length: 14 residues. Trimming shortened V by 0 bases and J by 3 bases, and 7 bases separated the two germline ends. The germline V gene has CDR1 SGHRS and CDR2 YFSETQ. The CDR3 coding sequence is TGCGCCAGCAGCTTGGGAGCAGGTGGAAACACCATATATTTT. Protein product: CASSLGAGGNTIYF. Full variable domain (outside the CDR3, taken from reference TRBV5-1 and TRBJ1-3): KAGVTQTPRYLIKTRGQQVTLSCSPISGHRSVSWYQQTPGQGLQFLFEYFSETQRNKGNFPGRFSGRQFSNSRSEMNVSTLELGDSALYLCASSLGAGGNTIYFGEGSWLTVV.

This chain connects TRBV6-1 to TRBJ2-5; 9 bases are a match to TRBD1. The CDR3 runs to 16 residues. CDR1 and CDR2 (germline): MNHNS, SASEGT. Trimming cost V 4 bases and J 2 bases; bases outside gene matches: 8. In DNA form, the CDR3 reads TGTGCCAGCAGTGGAGGACAGGGGACAGCACAAGAGACCCAGTACTTC. It specifies CASSGGQGTAQETQYF.

The chain couples TRBV5-4 to TRBJ2-5; D may be TRBD1 (7 bases). Trimming removed 2 bases at V and 5 bases at J, with 19 bases between. This CDR3 contains 16 residues. Per germline, CDR1 SGHNT and CDR2 YYREEE (reference sequence). CDR3 nucleotide sequence: TGTGCCAGCAGCTTCCCAGGGGGGAGAAAGAGTGAGACCCAGTACTTC. This encodes CASSFPGGRKSETQYF.

V is TRBV19 and J is TRBJ1-1; no reliable D call. In germline, CDR1 is LNHDA, CDR2 SQIVND (reference sequence). The V end was cut by 4 bases, the J end by 4 bases, with 7 bases between. CDR3 length: 12 residues. CDR3 coding DNA: TGTGCCAGTAGTACGCCGGTCACTGAAGCTTTCTTT. Translating it yields CASSTPVTEAFF.

The rearrangement uses TRBV27 and TRBJ1-1, with TRBD1 as a possible D gene (6 bases). CDR3 size: 15 residues. V dropped 5 bases and J dropped 4 bases, with 17 bases sitting between them. Per the germline V gene, CDR1 is MNHEY and CDR2 is SMNVEV (reference sequence). Here the CDR3 reads CASSNLNREFTEAFF. The CDR3 bases are TGTGCCAGCAGTAACCTCAACAGGGAGTTCACTGAAGCTTTCTTT.